This passage covers 23 T cell receptor beta chains from one sample sequenced in a study of cytomegalovirus exposure and HLA in healthy donors. Primers: 60 Vbeta forward and 13 Jbeta reverse. Assay: immunoSEQ multiplex PCR; the TCRdb copy retains only in-frame clones and omits some. This table holds hundreds of thousands of clones, 65% to 85% found once. Specimen: PBMCs. Receptor source: a boy under 10 years old in good health and CMV-seronegative.

Details on this clone: The same CDR3 arises from other DNA sequences in this sample as well. This sequence joins TRBV9 and TRBJ2-3; the D gene is possibly TRBD1 (5 bases). This CDR3 has 15 residues. Germline CDR1 and CDR2: SGDLS and YYNGEE. The V gene lost 0 bases and the J gene lost 3 bases, with 11 bases spanning the gap. CDR3 amino acids: CASSVGAGATDTQYF. The DNA for the CDR3 is TGTGCCAGCAGCGTAGGGGCTGGGGCAACAGATACGCAGTATTTT.

CDR3 sequence reads: CATRQGLNTEAFF. CDR3 sequence (DNA): TGTGCCACAAGACAGGGGTTGAACACTGAAGCTTTCTTT. The genes are TRBV19 and TRBJ1-1, with TRBD1 matching 8 bases. Germline V gene sequence: CDR1 LNHDA, CDR2 SQIVND (reference sequence). The CDR3 sequence is 13 residues long. V shed 10 bases and J 0 bases; nucleotides not matched to a gene: 4.

The chain employs TRBV7-9 and TRBJ1-2; possible D gene TRBD1, 6 bases. From germline, CDR1 is SEHNR and CDR2 FQNEAQ (reference sequence). The ends were cut back, 1 base at V and 4 bases at J, with 16 bases in the middle. The CDR3 contains 16 residues. The chain's CDR3 is CASSLVMGGGPYGYTF. In nucleotides, the CDR3 is TGTGCCAGCAGCTTAGTGATGGGGGGGGGCCCCTATGGCTACACCTTC.

This rearrangement joins TRBV19 to TRBJ2-3; 10 nucleotides align to TRBD1. From germline, CDR1 is LNHDA and CDR2 SQIVND (reference sequence). CDR3 size: 14 residues. The V and J ends lost 10 bases and 6 bases, in that order; junction bases with no gene match: 10. The CDR3 DNA follows: TGTGCCACAAGACCGGGACAGGGGACCGATACGCAGTATTTT. It yields the protein CATRPGQGTDTQYF.

The chain has TRBV10-3 and TRBJ2-3; D not certain. The CDR3 has 15 amino acids. The germline CDR1 and CDR2 sequences are ENHRY and SYGVKD. The germline V and J ends were trimmed by 1 base and 0 bases, with 8 bases remaining between them. The CDR3: CAISELKTSTDTQYF. The CDR3 DNA reads TGTGCCATCAGTGAGTTAAAGACAAGCACAGATACGCAGTATTTT.

A remark on this clone: The same CDR3 arises from other DNA sequences in this sample as well. The genes are TRBV7-2 and TRBJ1-1, with D unresolved. CDR1 SGHTA and CDR2 FQGNSA come from the germline V gene. The V and J ends lost 1 base and 5 bases respectively, with 5 bases between them. The CDR3 covers 12 residues. CDR3 nucleotides: TGTGCCAGCAGCTTAGGCGAGACTGAAGCTTTCTTT. Its translation is CASSLGETEAFF.

This clone was counted once. V and J are TRBV7-8 and TRBJ2-7, with TRBD1 matching 9 bases. The CDR3 is made up of 19 amino acids. Looked up from germline, CDR1 is SGHVS and CDR2 is FQNEAQ. V lost 4 bases and J lost 0; bases outside the gene matches: 16. The CDR3 DNA reads TGTGCCAGCAGCTACCCGGGACAGGGTTTCATCACGAACTCCTACGAGCAGTACTTC. This encodes CASSYPGQGFITNSYEQYF.

This clone was recorded only once. This chain uses TRBV5-1 with TRBJ2-3; D may be TRBD2 (6 bases). V lost 3 bases and J lost 8, with 13 bases in between. The CDR3 is made up of 13 amino acids. The V gene's germline CDR1 is SGHRS and CDR2 YFSETQ. CDR3: CASSSEGLGTQYF. CDR3 sequence (DNA): TGCGCCAGCAGCTCGGAGGGGTTGGGTACGCAGTATTTT.

The chain joins TRBV9 to TRBJ2-3; the D gene is possibly TRBD2 (7 bases). CDR1 SGDLS and CDR2 YYNGEE come from the germline V gene. Trimming removed 4 bases from V and 4 bases from J, with 10 bases in between. This CDR3 has 13 residues. CDR3 sequence: CASSPGGPDTQYF. The CDR3 nucleotides read TGTGCCAGCAGCCCGGGGGGCCCAGATACGCAGTATTTT.

V gene TRBV7-6 combines with J gene TRBJ2-7, with D tentatively TRBD2 (5 bases). From germline, CDR1 is SGHVS and CDR2 FNYEAQ. CDR3 length: 15 amino acids. V was shortened by 0 bases and J by 1 base, with 10 bases between the two germline ends. CDR3 sequence reads: CASSLARSGSYEQYF. The CDR3 region has the DNA TGTGCCAGCAGCTTAGCGAGGAGCGGATCCTACGAGCAGTACTTC.

This chain uses TRBV5-1 with TRBJ1-2; tentative D call: TRBD1 (6 bases). Germline loops: CDR1 SGHRS, CDR2 YFSETQ. V was shortened by 0 bases and J by 8 bases, with 14 bases between the two germline ends. The CDR3 is 14 amino acids. CDR3: CASSLGAGEWGYTF. In DNA form, the CDR3 reads TGCGCCAGCAGCTTGGGGGCAGGGGAGTGGGGCTACACCTTC.

This rearrangement joins TRBV13 to TRBJ2-1, with TRBD2 as a possible D gene (6 bases). The CDR3 consists of 15 residues. Trimming took off 10 bases at V and 1 base at J, with 17 bases between the two ends. CDR1 is PRHDT, CDR2 FYEKMQ, per germline (reference sequence). For the CDR3, the DNA is TGTGCCACCTCCCTGGCTAGCGCGTCCTACAATGAGCAGTTCTTC. Translating gives CATSLASASYNEQFF.

The genes are TRBV5-1 and TRBJ2-2; 7 nucleotides agree with TRBD2. CDR1 is SGHRS, CDR2 YFSETQ, per germline. The trim removed 8 bases at V and 4 bases at J, leaving 5 bases unmatched. This CDR3 comprises 13 residues. The CDR3 sequence: CASPGEGTGELFF. The DNA for the CDR3 is TGCGCCAGTCCGGGGGAGGGCACCGGGGAGCTGTTTTTT.

This sequence joins TRBV7-8 and TRBJ2-7; tentatively, D is TRBD2 (6 bases). Looked up from germline, CDR1 is SGHVS and CDR2 is FQNEAQ. CDR3 size: 15 residues. The V end was cut by 5 bases, the J end by 2 bases, with 16 bases between. CDR3 sequence (DNA): TGTGCCAGCAGCCTCAGGCGGGACGTAGCCTACGAGCAGTACTTC. Its translation is CASSLRRDVAYEQYF.

V and J are TRBV5-6 and TRBJ2-5; 11 bases fit TRBD1. The J call is uncertain, as TRBJ2-7 better fits the DNA end. The CDR3 spans 16 residues. CDR1 and CDR2 from the germline V gene are SGHDT and YYEEEE. The CDR3 protein is CASSPSGTGGSYEQYF. As DNA, the CDR3 is TGTGCCAGCAGCCCCTCCGGGACAGGGGGGTCCTACGAGCAGTACTTC.

This clone is a singleton in its sample. This sequence joins TRBV5-8 and TRBJ2-1; D might be TRBD2 (7 bases). Trimming pared 0 bases from V and 5 bases from J, leaving 12 bases between. Germline CDR1 is SGHTS and CDR2 is YDEGEE. This CDR3 region has 15 residues. CDR3: CASSLAGGANNEQFF. Here the CDR3 DNA reads TGTGCCAGCAGCTTGGCTGGGGGGGCCAACAATGAGCAGTTCTTC.

The count of this clone is one. Written as DNA, the CDR3 is TGTGCCAGCAGCTTATATCCCGGTAACACTGAAGCTTTCTTT. It codes for CASSLYPGNTEAFF. The chain is built from TRBV7-3 and TRBJ1-1; no clear D gene. V gave up 2 bases and J gave up 2 bases, with 9 bases separating them. Germline V lookup: CDR1 SGHTA, CDR2 FQGTGA. CDR3 length: 14 amino acids.

As to this clone: Other DNA sequences in this sample translate to the same CDR3. J is TRBJ2-6 and V is TRBV6-5; D remains ambiguous. CDR3 length: 15 amino acids. Germline loops: CDR1 MNHEY, CDR2 SVGAGI. V was trimmed by 2 bases and J by 0 bases, leaving 5 bases between them. The CDR3 nucleotides read TGTGCCAGCAGTTACGAGCTCTCTGGGGCCAACGTCCTGACTTTC. Translating gives CASSYELSGANVLTF.

The V and J genes are TRBV19 and TRBJ1-2, with no clear D. Per germline, CDR1 LNHDA and CDR2 SQIVND (reference sequence). V was pared by 2 bases and J by 3 bases, with 7 bases between. The CDR3 totals 13 residues. The CDR3 reads CASSIQRYYGYTF. Written as DNA, the CDR3 is TGTGCCAGTAGTATACAGCGGTACTATGGCTACACCTTC.

V gene TRBV19 combines with J gene TRBJ1-1; 12 positions match TRBD1. CDR3 length: 15 amino acids. J lost 4 bases, V lost 2 bases, and 2 bases had no gene match. Per germline, CDR1 LNHDA and CDR2 SQIVND (reference sequence). The CDR3, as DNA: TGTGCCAGTAGTATAAGGGGACAGGGGGCCACTGAAGCTTTCTTT. This encodes CASSIRGQGATEAFF.

The chain carries TRBV4-1 and TRBJ1-2; unclear D gene. This CDR3 is built from 14 residues. From germline, CDR1 is MGHRA and CDR2 YSYEKL. Trimming took off 0 bases at V and 8 bases at J, with 13 bases between the two ends. Here the CDR3 DNA reads TGCGCCAGCAGCCAAGAGCGGCCGCGGGAAGGCTACACCTTC. It specifies CASSQERPREGYTF.

The gene calls are TRBV7-9 and TRBJ2-5; 9 nucleotides match TRBD2. This CDR3 is built from 15 residues. Germline CDR1 reads SEHNR; CDR2 reads FQNEAQ (reference sequence). V lost 3 bases, J lost 5 bases, and 7 bases stayed unmatched. CDR3 loop: CASSFEAGGGETQYF. As DNA, the CDR3 is TGTGCCAGCAGCTTCGAAGCGGGGGGCGGCGAGACCCAGTACTTC.

The chain carries TRBV4-1 and TRBJ2-7; tentative D call: TRBD1 (6 bases). CDR3 size: 16 residues. V lost 0 bases and J lost 2, with 14 bases in between. CDR1 and CDR2 (germline): MGHRA, YSYEKL. The DNA of the CDR3 is TGCGCCAGCAGCCAAGACCAAAGGGGGTGGACCTACGAGCAGTACTTC. Translating gives CASSQDQRGWTYEQYF.